The present T cell receptor beta chain was sequenced within a study of regulatory T cells in long-lasting Graves disease. This clonotype was seen ten or more times. Specified time point: newly diagnosed GD, antithyroid drugs for less than 3 months. From RNA extracted from PBMCs, the TCR library was made. The diagnosis of Graves' disease used American Thyroid Association guidelines. Libraries of TCR beta came from iRepertoire HTBI primers plus Arm-PCR of CDR3 regions. Each CDR3 protein is one row after TCRdb ran MiXCR on the multiplex PCR reads. This sample has about 540,000 distinct CDR3 sequences, with roughly 12% found just once. This CDR3 is built from 16 residues. V was clipped by 5 bases and J by 4 bases; unmatched bases: 11. This sample was also put to use in a study of T cells in Graves' hyperthyroidism and ophthalmopathy. That source adds: Most thyroid clonotypes expanded above 0.001 appeared in blood too.

This TCR was sampled from a man younger than 45 with Graves disease. The specimen comprised peripheral blood mononuclear cells (PBMCs), sampled at new diagnosis, from a patient treated with antithyroid drugs. V gene TRBV12-3 or TRBV12-4 combines with J gene TRBJ2-3; the match to TRBD2 covers 8 bases. The CDR3: CASSPGAGVRADTQYF. In DNA form, the CDR3 reads TGTGCCAGCAGTCCGGGAGCGGGAGTAAGGGCAGATACGCAGTATTTT.